This T cell receptor (beta chain) was captured by sequencing in a study of CXCR3 chemokines and chemotherapy response in bladder cancer. TCRdb recomputed calls from the PCR reads with MiXCR, one row per CDR3 protein. The data contain approximately 5,200 distinct CDR3 sequences, approximately 15% of them singletons. This CDR3 comprises 18 residues. CDR1 is MNHEY and CDR2 is SVGAGI in the germline V gene. In regard to this clonotype: This likely stems from a read error, as it lies one base from a far larger clone.

This clonotype originated in a human donor with bladder cancer that responded to neoadjuvant chemotherapy. V is TRBV6-5 and J is TRBJ2-1; 12 bases line up with TRBD2. This specimen was taken from a patient whose treatment included neoadjuvant chemotherapy. Here the CDR3 DNA reads TGTGTCAGCACCCCGAGACTAGCGGGAGTGGAGGGGTACAATGAGCAGTTCTTC. Its protein product is CVSTPRLAGVEGYNEQFF.